This TCR beta chain stems from a study of CD8 T cells in Susac syndrome. CDR1 and CDR2 from the germline V gene are SGDLS and YYNGEE. V lost 0 bases, J lost 0 bases, and 9 bases lay in between. This CDR3 contains 15 residues. The authors reverse transcribed roughly 0.5 to 1 ug RNA with random hexamers. TCRdb reanalysed the immunoSEQ multiplex PCR reads using MiXCR and keeps one entry per CDR3 protein. The sample shows 200,000 to 250,000 distinct CDR3 sequences, 80% to 95% of them seen only once. Sequenced material: CD8+ T cells from PBMCs. V usage is TRBV9 and J usage is TRBJ1-2; D is uncertain. This TCR came from a human donor with multiple sclerosis. The CDR3 loop reads CASSVGGSANYGYTF. CDR3 sequence (DNA): TGTGCCAGCAGCGTAGGAGGCTCCGCTAACTATGGCTACACCTTC.